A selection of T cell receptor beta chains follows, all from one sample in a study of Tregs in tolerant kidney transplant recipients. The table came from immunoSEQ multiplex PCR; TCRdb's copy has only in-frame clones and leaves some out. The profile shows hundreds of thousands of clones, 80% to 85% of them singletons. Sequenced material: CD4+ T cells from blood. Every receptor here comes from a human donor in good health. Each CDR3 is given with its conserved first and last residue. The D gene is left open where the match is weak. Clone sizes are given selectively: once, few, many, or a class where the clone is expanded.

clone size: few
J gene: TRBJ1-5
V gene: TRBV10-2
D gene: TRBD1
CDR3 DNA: TGCGCCAGCAGAGATCCGGGACAGGGGTTCAACCAGCCCCAGCATTTT
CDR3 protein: CASRDPGQGFNQPQHF

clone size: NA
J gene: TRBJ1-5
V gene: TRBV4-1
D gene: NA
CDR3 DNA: TGCGCCAGCAGCTCCGCGAGGGGGAGCAATCAGCCCCAGCATTTT
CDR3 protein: CASSSARGSNQPQHF

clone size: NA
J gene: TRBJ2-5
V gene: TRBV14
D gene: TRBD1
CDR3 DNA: TGTGCCAGCAGCCCCGGGACAGGGATGGCAGAGACCCAGTACTTC
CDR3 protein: CASSPGTGMAETQYF

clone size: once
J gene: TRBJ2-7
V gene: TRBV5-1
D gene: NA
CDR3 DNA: TGCGCCAGCAGCTTGGAGTCAGTTAACTCCTACGAGCAGTACTTC
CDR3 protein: CASSLESVNSYEQYF

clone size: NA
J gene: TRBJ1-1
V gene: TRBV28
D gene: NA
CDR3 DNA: TGTGCCAGCAGCCCTCTAGGGGGGATGAACACTGAAGCTTTCTTT
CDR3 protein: CASSPLGGMNTEAFF

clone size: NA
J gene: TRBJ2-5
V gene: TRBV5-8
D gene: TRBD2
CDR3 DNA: TGTGCCAGCAGCTTAGGCGGGAGGAGAGAGACCCAGTACTTC
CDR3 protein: CASSLGGRRETQYF

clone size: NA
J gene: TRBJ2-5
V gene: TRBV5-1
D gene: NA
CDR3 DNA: TGCGCCAGCGGCCCTCCCGGCCAAGAGACCCAGTACTTC
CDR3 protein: CASGPPGQETQYF

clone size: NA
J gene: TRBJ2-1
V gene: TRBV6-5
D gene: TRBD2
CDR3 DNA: TGTGCCAGCACCCTAGCGGGGGGGCTTGATGAGCAGTTCTTC
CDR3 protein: CASTLAGGLDEQFF

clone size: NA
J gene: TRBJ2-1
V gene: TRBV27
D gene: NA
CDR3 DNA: TGTGCCAGCAGTTTAGGACTCCTGGGATACAATGAGCAGTTCTTC
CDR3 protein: CASSLGLLGYNEQFF

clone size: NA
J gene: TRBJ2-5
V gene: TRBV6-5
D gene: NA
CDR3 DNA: TGTGCCAGCAGTTACTCGGGGGGAAGAGAGACCCAGTACTTC
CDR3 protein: CASSYSGGRETQYF

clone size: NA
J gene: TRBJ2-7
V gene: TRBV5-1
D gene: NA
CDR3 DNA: TGCGCCAGCAGCTTGGCCCAGGGGTACGAGCAGTACTTC
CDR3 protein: CASSLAQGYEQYF

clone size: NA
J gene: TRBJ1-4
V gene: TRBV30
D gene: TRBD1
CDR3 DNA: TGTGCCTGGAGTAACGCAGGGGGCGGGCTGTTTTTT
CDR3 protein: CAWSNAGGGLFF

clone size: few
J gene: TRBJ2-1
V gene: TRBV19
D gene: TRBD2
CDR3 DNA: TGTGCCAGTAGGGAGCGGGGGGGCGTGAGCTCCTACAATGAGCAGTTCTTC
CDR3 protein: CASRERGGVSSYNEQFF

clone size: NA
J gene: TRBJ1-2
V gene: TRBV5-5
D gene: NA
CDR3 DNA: TGTGCCAGCAGCTCAAAGATAATCGCTAACTATGGCTACACCTTC
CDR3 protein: CASSSKIIANYGYTF

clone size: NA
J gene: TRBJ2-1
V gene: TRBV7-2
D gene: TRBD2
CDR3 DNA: TGTGCCAGCAGCCCCCCGGGGGGGCCGACCTACAATGAGCAGTTCTTC
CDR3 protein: CASSPPGGPTYNEQFF

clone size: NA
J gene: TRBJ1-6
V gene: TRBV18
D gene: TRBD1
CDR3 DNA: TGTGCCAGCTCACCACCCCGAAGTGGGACAGGGGGGGCTTCACCCCTCCACTTT
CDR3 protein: CASSPPRSGTGGASPLHF

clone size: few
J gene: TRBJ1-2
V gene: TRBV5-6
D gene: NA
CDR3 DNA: TGTGCCAGCAGCCTACTTAACAGGGACGGTGGCTACACCTTC
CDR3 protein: CASSLLNRDGGYTF

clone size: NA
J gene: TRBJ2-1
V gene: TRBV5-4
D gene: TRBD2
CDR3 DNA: TGTGCCAGCAGCAAACTAGCGGGAGGTCTCAATGAGCAGTTCTTC
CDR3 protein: CASSKLAGGLNEQFF

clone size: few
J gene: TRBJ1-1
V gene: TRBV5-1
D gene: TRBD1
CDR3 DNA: TGCGCCAGCAGCTTGGAGACAGGGGGTTGGGTGAACACTGAAGCTTTCTTT
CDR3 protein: CASSLETGGWVNTEAFF

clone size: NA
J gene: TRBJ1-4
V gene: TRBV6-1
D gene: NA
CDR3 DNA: TGTGCCAGCAGTACTCGGGACGCAACTAATGAAAAACTGTTTTTT
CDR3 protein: CASSTRDATNEKLFF

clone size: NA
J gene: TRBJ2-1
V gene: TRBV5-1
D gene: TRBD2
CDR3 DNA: TGCGCCAGCTCAAGGACTAGCGGGAGCTATGAGCAGTTCTTC
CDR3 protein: CASSRTSGSYEQFF

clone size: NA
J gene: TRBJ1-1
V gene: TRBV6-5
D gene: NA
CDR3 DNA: TGTGCCAGCAGTTACTGGGCAGGAGACACTGAAGCTTTCTTT
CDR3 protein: CASSYWAGDTEAFF

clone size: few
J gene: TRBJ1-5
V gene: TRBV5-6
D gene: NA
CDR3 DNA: TGTGCCAGCAGCTACCGGTCACAGGGTCAGCCCCAGCATTTT
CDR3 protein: CASSYRSQGQPQHF

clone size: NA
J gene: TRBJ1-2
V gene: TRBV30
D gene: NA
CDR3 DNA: TGTGCCTGCACTCCTTGGGGGTTCTATGGCTACACCTTC
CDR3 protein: CACTPWGFYGYTF

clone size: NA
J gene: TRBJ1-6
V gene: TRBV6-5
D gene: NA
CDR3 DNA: TGTGCCAGCAGACAGGTAAATAATTCACCCCTCCACTTT
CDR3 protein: CASRQVNNSPLHF

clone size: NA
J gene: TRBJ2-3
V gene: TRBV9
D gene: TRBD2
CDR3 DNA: TGTGCCAGCAGCGTAGACGGGAGGGTTAGCACAGATACGCAGTATTTT
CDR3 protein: CASSVDGRVSTDTQYF

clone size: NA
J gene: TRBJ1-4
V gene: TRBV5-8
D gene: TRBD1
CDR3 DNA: TGTGCCAGCAGCTCCAGACAGGGGGCGAATGAAAAACTGTTTTTT
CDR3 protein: CASSSRQGANEKLFF

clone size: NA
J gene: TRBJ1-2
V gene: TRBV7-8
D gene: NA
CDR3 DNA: TGTGCCAGCAGCTTAGCGCTGGGGGAATTTGGCTATGGCTACACCTTC
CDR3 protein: CASSLALGEFGYGYTF

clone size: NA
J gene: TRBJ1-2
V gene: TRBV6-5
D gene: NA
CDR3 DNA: TGTGCCAGCAGTTACCCGGCGGGGAATGGCTACACCTTC
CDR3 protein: CASSYPAGNGYTF

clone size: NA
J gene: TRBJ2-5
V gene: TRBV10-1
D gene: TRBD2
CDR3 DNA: TGCGCCAGCAGTGAGGAGGTCCCCCGAGGGGAGCGAAATAGCGGGAGACCCCAAGAGACCCAGTACTTC
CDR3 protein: CASSEEVPRGERNSGRPQETQYF

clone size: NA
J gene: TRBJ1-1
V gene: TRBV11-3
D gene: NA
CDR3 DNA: TGTGCCAGCAGCTTAGGGCGGGGCGCTGAAGCTTTCTTT
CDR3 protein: CASSLGRGAEAFF

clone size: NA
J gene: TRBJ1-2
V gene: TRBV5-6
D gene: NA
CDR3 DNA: TGTGCCAGCAGCTTGGGCAGTTTAGGCTACACCTTC
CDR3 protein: CASSLGSLGYTF

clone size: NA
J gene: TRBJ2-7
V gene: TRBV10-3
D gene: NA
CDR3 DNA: TGTGCCATCAGTGGTCCTCGACAGACCTACGAGCAGTACTTC
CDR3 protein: CAISGPRQTYEQYF

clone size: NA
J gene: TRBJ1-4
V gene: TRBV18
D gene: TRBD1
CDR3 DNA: TGTGCCAGCTCACTAGGACAGGCAGCTAATGAAAAACTGTTTTTT
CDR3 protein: CASSLGQAANEKLFF

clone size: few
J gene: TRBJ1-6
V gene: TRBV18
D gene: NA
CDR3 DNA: TGTGCCAGCTCACTAGAAATGGGGTGGAATTCACCCCTCCACTTT
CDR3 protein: CASSLEMGWNSPLHF

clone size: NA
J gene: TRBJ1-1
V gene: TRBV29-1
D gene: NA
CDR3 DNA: TGCAGCGTTGAAAGGGACATGAACACTGAAGCTTTCTTT
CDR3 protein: CSVERDMNTEAFF

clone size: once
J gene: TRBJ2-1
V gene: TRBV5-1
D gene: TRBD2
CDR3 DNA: TGCGCCAGCAGCTTCACGCCGGGGGGGAGCCCCTATGTTGAGCAGTTCTTC
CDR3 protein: CASSFTPGGSPYVEQFF

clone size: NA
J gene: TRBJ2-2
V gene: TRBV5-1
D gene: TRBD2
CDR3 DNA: TGCGCCAGCAGGGGAGGGACCACTAACACCGGGGAGCTGTTTTTT
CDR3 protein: CASRGGTTNTGELFF

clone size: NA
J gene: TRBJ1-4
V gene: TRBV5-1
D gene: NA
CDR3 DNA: TGCGCCAGCCGCGGATCAAATGAAAAACTGTTTTTT
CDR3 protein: CASRGSNEKLFF

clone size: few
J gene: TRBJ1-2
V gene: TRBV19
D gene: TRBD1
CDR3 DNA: TGTGCCAGTAGTGCCACAGGGGGAGGCTATGGCTACACCTTC
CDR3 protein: CASSATGGGYGYTF

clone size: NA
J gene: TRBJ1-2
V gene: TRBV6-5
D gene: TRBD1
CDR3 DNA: TGTGCCAGCAGTTATCTGTCAGGGGGAAATGGCTACACCTTC
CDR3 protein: CASSYLSGGNGYTF

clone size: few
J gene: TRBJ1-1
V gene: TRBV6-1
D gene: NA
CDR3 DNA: TGTGCCAGCAGCTTTGCCGGGATTGAAGCTTTCTTT
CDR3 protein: CASSFAGIEAFF

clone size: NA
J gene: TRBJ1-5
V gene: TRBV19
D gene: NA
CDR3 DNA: TGTGCCAGTAGGTCGACCCATCAGCCCCAGCATTTT
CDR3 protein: CASRSTHQPQHF

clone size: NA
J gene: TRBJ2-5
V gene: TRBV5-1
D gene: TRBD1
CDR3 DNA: TGCGCCAGCAGCCTTGATCGACAGGGAGAGACCCAGTACTTC
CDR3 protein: CASSLDRQGETQYF

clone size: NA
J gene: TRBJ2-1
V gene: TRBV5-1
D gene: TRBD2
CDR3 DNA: TGCGCCAGCAGCTTGGTCCCCGGGACTAGCGGGAGTAAGTATGAGCAGTTCTTC
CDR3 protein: CASSLVPGTSGSKYEQFF

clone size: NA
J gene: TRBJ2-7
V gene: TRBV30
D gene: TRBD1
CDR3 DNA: TGTGCCTGGAGTCGACAGGGCCGATACGAGCAGTACTTC
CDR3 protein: CAWSRQGRYEQYF

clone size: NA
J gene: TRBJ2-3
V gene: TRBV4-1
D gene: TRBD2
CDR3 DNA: TGCGCCAGCAGCCAAGATCTTAGCGGGGGGAATACGCAGTATTTT
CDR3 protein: CASSQDLSGGNTQYF

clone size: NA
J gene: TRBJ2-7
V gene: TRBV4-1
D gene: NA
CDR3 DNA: TGCGCCAGCAGCCAGACCCAGGCCGCCTACGAGCAGTACTTC
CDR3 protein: CASSQTQAAYEQYF

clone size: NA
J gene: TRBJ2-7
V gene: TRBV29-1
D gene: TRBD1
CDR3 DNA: TGCAGCGTGGGACAGACCCTCTACGAGCAGTACTTC
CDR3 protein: CSVGQTLYEQYF